This T cell receptor (beta chain) is drawn from a study of response to subunit inactivated influenza vaccine. This clonotype was seen at least ten times. V was cut by 1 base and J by 6 bases, with 6 bases left in between. CDR3 length: 13 residues. TCRdb reanalysed the RT-PCR reads using MiXCR and keeps one entry per CDR3 protein. The table has 500,000 to 700,000 distinct CDR3 sequences, around 21% seen once. The same data also contributed to another study, on T cells expressing NK-cell markers. As that report states: Production of TCR beta cDNA relied on 5'RACE template switching with UMIs. The sequencing cohort of eight donors included seven HCMV-seropositive individuals and one seronegative individual. HCMV specificity was not established for the expanded NKG2C+ T cell clones.

The TCR sequence derives from a man over 45 who received an inactivated influenza vaccine. The chain uses TRBV12-3 or TRBV12-4 and TRBJ2-2; perhaps TRBD2 as D (6 bases). Material: CD4+ T cells sorted from PBMCs, obtained 11 to 12 days after vaccination. For the CDR3, the DNA is TGTGCCAGCAGTTTAGGCGGGGCCGGGGAGCTGTTTTTT. Translation gives CASSLGGAGELFF.